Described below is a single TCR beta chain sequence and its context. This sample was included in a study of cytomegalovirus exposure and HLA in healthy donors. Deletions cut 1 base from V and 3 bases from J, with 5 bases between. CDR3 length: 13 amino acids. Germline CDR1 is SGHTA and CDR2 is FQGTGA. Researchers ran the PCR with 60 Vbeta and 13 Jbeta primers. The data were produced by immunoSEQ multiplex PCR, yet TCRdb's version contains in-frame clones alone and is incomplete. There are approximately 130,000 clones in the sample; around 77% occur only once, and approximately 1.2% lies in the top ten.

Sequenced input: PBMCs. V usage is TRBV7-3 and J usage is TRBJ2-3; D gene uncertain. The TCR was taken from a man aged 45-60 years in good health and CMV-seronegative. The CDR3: CASSLIATDTQYF. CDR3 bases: TGTGCCAGCAGCTTAATAGCAACAGATACGCAGTATTTT.